This paragraph covers one TCR beta chain sequence. The V gene lost 6 bases and the J gene lost 2 bases, with 14 bases spanning the gap. Germline V gene lookup returns CDR1 MRHNA and CDR2 SNTAGT. This CDR3 contains 14 residues. These data are taken from a study of memory CD4+ T cells and cytomegalovirus serostatus. Study-level background: This sample comes from healthy Belgian adults, 9 CMV seropositive, 24 seronegative.

Clones were read by immunoSEQ multiplex PCR, and TCRdb kept only the in-frame ones, dropping some. The sample consists of roughly 53,000 clones, around 77% of them appearing once. Single viable CD3+CD4+CD8-CD45RO+ cells were sorted as the memory CD4+ T cells. Sequencing was done on a sample of memory CD4+ T cells from blood. This clonotype was sampled from an adult in good health and CMV-seronegative. J is TRBJ2-7 and V is TRBV6-4, with D perhaps matching TRBD2 (6 bases). The CDR3, as DNA: TGTGCCAGCAGCCCCCCGGCTAGCGCCTACGAGCAGTACTTC. This codes for CASSPPASAYEQYF.